This TCR beta chain appears in the sequencing data of a study of T cell responses to AZD1222 COVID-19 vaccine. Across the study: Timing groups of about 4 and about 12 weeks for second doses were pooled. Whole-study results and caveats: Spike-wide vaccine-associated CD4 TCRs dominated at 160-218 and 743-854. Most donors were white British, females outnumbered males, and clonal diversity was possibly underestimated. In the spike-specific TCR repertoire, nearly half reportedly target unmutated variant regions.

Clones were read by immunoSEQ multiplex PCR, and TCRdb kept only the in-frame ones, dropping some. Of about 150,000 clones in the sample, roughly 92% are singletons; the top ten hold 5% to 6.5%. Remarks on this clone: Its antigen is as yet unknown. One end of the junction fails to match germline, which may point to a read error. The sample has other DNA sequences that encode this CDR3 too.

The TCR sequence derives from an adult in good health. This specimen consisted of peripheral blood, obtained on day 0 of AZD1222 vaccination.

The CDR3, as DNA: TGTGCCAGTTCACCCGACAGGCAGGTCGGCTACACCTTC. Residues: CASSPDRQVGYTF. The chain joins TRBV18 to TRBJ1-2, with D perhaps TRBD1 (6 bases). The V gene's germline CDR1 is KGHSH and CDR2 LQKENI. The CDR3 spans 13 residues.